These 27 T cell receptor beta chains originate from one sample sequenced in a study of shared clonotypes between healthy human individuals. The table came from immunoSEQ multiplex PCR; TCRdb's copy has only in-frame clones and leaves some out. The top ten hold about 0.41% of the sample, which has 2 million to 2.5 million clones, 85% to 95% seen once. The specimen was naive CD4+ T cells from PBMCs. Subset given: CD45RA+ positively selected. These receptors came from a young man in good health. Some clones in this sample may be carry-over from other donors' samples.

The chain's CDR3 is CASSPWASSYNEQFF. The CDR3 nucleotides are TGTGCCAGCAGTCCCTGGGCTAGCTCCTACAATGAGCAGTTCTTC. The V and J genes are TRBV28 and TRBJ2-1, with D unclear. Per the germline V gene, CDR1 is MDHEN and CDR2 is SYDVKM. Trimming stripped 5 bases from V and 0 bases from J, with 11 bases between. The CDR3 spans 15 residues.

This sequence joins TRBV27 and TRBJ2-3, with TRBD2 identical over 9 bases. This CDR3 has 16 residues. Germline assignment: CDR1 MNHEY and CDR2 SMNVEV (reference sequence). With 4 bases clipped from V and 2 bases from J, the junction kept 7 bases outside the gene matches. The CDR3 coding sequence is TGTGCCAGCAGTTCGACTAGCGGTATTCTCACAGATACGCAGTATTTT. Amino acid sequence: CASSSTSGILTDTQYF.

The rearrangement uses TRBV9 and TRBJ2-3, with D possibly being TRBD1 or TRBD2 (5 bases each). V shed 3 bases and J shed 0 bases, with 17 bases lying between them. Germline V gives CDR1 SGDLS, CDR2 YYNGEE. This CDR3 is built from 17 residues. The CDR3 region is CASSAGEGTLSTDTQYF. In DNA form, the CDR3 reads TGTGCCAGCAGCGCCGGGGAAGGGACCCTTAGCACAGATACGCAGTATTTT.

The rearrangement links TRBV5-1 to TRBJ2-1; 14 bases map to TRBD2. CDR1 is SGHRS, CDR2 YFSETQ, per germline. CDR3 length: 18 residues. Unmatched junction bases numbered 5, after V lost 3 bases and J lost 0 bases. As DNA, the CDR3 is TGCGCCAGCAGCTCGGGACTAGCGGGAGCTAGCTCCTACAATGAGCAGTTCTTC. Its protein product is CASSSGLAGASSYNEQFF.

The V gene is TRBV7-7, the J gene TRBJ2-3; 7 bases are a match to TRBD2. The CDR3 length is 15 residues. After removal of 5 bases from V and 0 bases from J, the junction contained 5 bases not matched to a gene. CDR1 and CDR2 (germline): SSHAT, FNYEAQ (reference sequence). The CDR3 protein is CASSPKRGSTDTQYF. The DNA of the CDR3 is TGTGCCAGCAGCCCGAAGCGGGGTAGCACAGATACGCAGTATTTT.

This sequence joins TRBV29-1 and TRBJ2-1; D possibly corresponds to TRBD2 (8 bases). Germline V gene lookup returns CDR1 SQVTM and CDR2 ANQGSEA. The CDR3 totals 13 residues. Between the trimmed V and J ends, which lost 7 bases and 4 bases, there was a span of 14 bases. The CDR3 coding sequence is TGCAGCGCCCGGGGGGGACAGTACAATGAGCAGTTCTTC. This sequence encodes CSARGGQYNEQFF.

The V and J genes are TRBV18 and TRBJ2-3; D tentatively reads TRBD1 or TRBD2 (5 bases each). The V end was cut by 6 bases, the J end by 6 bases, with 16 bases between. Germline V gene lookup returns CDR1 KGHSH and CDR2 LQKENI. There are 14 residues in the CDR3. CDR3 coding DNA: TGTGCCAGCTCGCCTAGTTGGGGGACCGATACGCAGTATTTT. The encoded protein is CASSPSWGTDTQYF.

The chain combines TRBV2 with TRBJ1-1; no reliable D call. Trimming stripped 5 bases from V and 0 bases from J, with 7 bases between. Germline V gene sequence: CDR1 SNHLY, CDR2 FYNNEI. This CDR3 spans 13 amino acids. The chain's CDR3 is CASSTVVNTEAFF. The CDR3 DNA follows: TGTGCCAGCAGTACCGTCGTGAACACTGAAGCTTTCTTT.

CDR3 nucleotide sequence: TGTGCCAGCAGGCCCAGCGGACAGGAGATCTACGAGCAGTACTTC. This gives the protein CASRPSGQEIYEQYF. V usage is TRBV6-6 and J usage is TRBJ2-7; 7 nucleotides match TRBD1. The CDR3 is 15 residues long. Germline V lookup: CDR1 MNHNY, CDR2 SVGAGI (reference sequence). Losses at the gene ends were 6 bases for V and 3 bases for J; bases not matched to a gene: 11.

The chain links TRBV6-4 to TRBJ2-3; no clear D gene. CDR3 size: 13 residues. Germline CDR1 reads MRHNA; CDR2 reads SNTAGT. V was cut by 6 bases and J by 4 bases, with 11 bases left in between. CDR3 sequence reads: CASSVSQADTQYF. For the CDR3, the DNA is TGTGCCAGCAGCGTAAGCCAGGCAGATACGCAGTATTTT.

V usage is TRBV25-1 and J usage is TRBJ2-5; maybe TRBD2 (6 bases). Germline V gene sequence: CDR1 MGHDK, CDR2 SYGVNS. The ends were cut back, 7 bases at V and 5 bases at J, with 11 bases in the middle. This CDR3 is built from 12 residues. CDR3 in DNA: TGTGCCAGCAAGCGGGCGAGTGAGACCCAGTACTTC. Its translation: CASKRASETQYF.

This clone occurred once. The chain has TRBV5-4 and TRBJ2-7, with 9 bases matching TRBD2. With V trimmed by 1 base and J by 4 bases, 6 bases remained unmatched. The CDR3 consists of 15 residues. The germline V gene encodes CDR1 SGHNT and CDR2 YYREEE (reference sequence). CDR3 sequence: CASSLWREGFYEQYF. CDR3 bases: TGTGCCAGCAGCTTGTGGCGGGAGGGCTTTTACGAGCAGTACTTC.

This clone was recorded once. CDR3 nucleotides: TGTGCCAGCAGCGGAGGACTGAGTTACAATGAGCAGTTCTTC. It translates to CASSGGLSYNEQFF. J is TRBJ2-1 and V is TRBV7-2; possible D gene TRBD2, 5 bases. This CDR3 comprises 14 residues. The germline CDR1 and CDR2 sequences are SGHTA and FQGNSA. Trimming took 5 bases from V and 4 from J, leaving 12 bases between them.

For this clone: Other DNA variants within this sample encode the same CDR3. The chain joins TRBV7-2 to TRBJ2-1, with unresolved D. V lost 1 base, J lost 7 bases, and 8 bases lay in between. CDR3 length equals 13 residues. Germline V gene data show CDR1 as SGHTA and CDR2 as FQGNSA. The CDR3 region is CASSLVRENEQFF. In DNA form, the CDR3 reads TGTGCCAGCAGCTTAGTTAGGGAAAATGAGCAGTTCTTC.

This sequence joins TRBV19 and TRBJ2-2; 10 bases align to TRBD2. J lost 1 base, V lost 6 bases, and 8 bases had no gene match. The length of the CDR3 is 17 residues. Germline V gene data show CDR1 as LNHDA and CDR2 as SQIVND (reference sequence). The CDR3 reads CASSLEAGGWNTGELFF. The CDR3 DNA sequence: TGTGCCAGTAGCCTTGAAGCGGGAGGGTGGAACACCGGGGAGCTGTTTTTT.

This clone was picked up one time. The V call is TRBV6-1, the J call TRBJ2-2; perhaps TRBD1 as D (6 bases). The V gene's germline CDR1 is MNHNS and CDR2 SASEGT. Trimming removed 3 bases from V and 7 bases from J, with 15 bases in between. The length of the CDR3 is 15 residues. The CDR3 region has the DNA TGTGCCAGCAGTGATACAGGGTTTAGGGTCGGGGAGCTGTTTTTT. Translation: CASSDTGFRVGELFF.

The sample holds one count of this clone. The chain uses TRBV6-6 and TRBJ1-5; D is possibly TRBD1 (5 bases). The CDR3 contains 13 residues. V was pared by 7 bases and J by 5 bases, with 12 bases between. CDR1 and CDR2 (germline): MNHNY, SVGAGI (reference sequence). As DNA, the CDR3 is TGTGCCAGCACCAACGACAGATATCAGCCCCAGCATTTT. As protein: CASTNDRYQPQHF.

This clone appeared once. This chain uses TRBV4-1 with TRBJ2-3; the match to TRBD2 covers 7 bases. Germline trimming cut 2 bases from V and 5 bases from J; bases unmatched to any gene: 10. Germline CDR1 and CDR2: MGHRA and YSYEKL. This CDR3 spans 16 amino acids. In nucleotides, the CDR3 is TGCGCCAGCAGCCAACAAAGCGGGGTCCGGGAAGATACGCAGTATTTT. Amino acids: CASSQQSGVREDTQYF.

Turning to this clone: The sample holds other DNA sequences that translate to the same CDR3. The rearrangement joins TRBV5-4 to TRBJ2-5; possible D gene TRBD2, 5 bases. CDR3 size: 13 residues. Germline CDR1 is SGHNT and CDR2 is YYREEE (reference sequence). The V gene lost 1 base and the J gene lost 1 base, with 5 bases spanning the gap. CDR3 bases: TGTGCCAGCAGCTTGACTAGCCAAGAGACCCAGTACTTC. This codes for CASSLTSQETQYF.

The J gene is TRBJ2-5, the V gene TRBV2; D possibly corresponds to TRBD1 (5 bases). The end of the DNA aligns better with TRBJ2-7, so the J call may be wrong. Per the germline V gene, CDR1 is SNHLY and CDR2 is FYNNEI. This CDR3 has 13 amino acids. DNA for the CDR3: TGTGCCAGCAAATTAGGACAACACTACGAGCAGTACTTC. Translated: CASKLGQHYEQYF.

The CDR3: CASSEGMNTEAFF. The CDR3 bases are TGCGCCAGCAGCGAGGGCATGAACACTGAAGCTTTCTTT. The rearrangement joins TRBV5-1 to TRBJ1-1; no firm D call. CDR1 is SGHRS, CDR2 YFSETQ, per germline. This CDR3 spans 13 amino acids. V dropped 4 bases and J dropped 0 bases, with 7 bases sitting between them.

Written as DNA, the CDR3 is TGTGCCAGCAGCTTTCAGGGCTGGGAGACCCAGTACTTC. Residues: CASSFQGWETQYF. This chain uses TRBV7-6 with TRBJ2-5; TRBD1 might be the D (5 bases). Trimming cost V 3 bases and J 5 bases, with 10 bases left between them. Germline V gene sequence: CDR1 SGHVS, CDR2 FNYEAQ. CDR3 length: 13 residues. Full variable domain (outside the CDR3, taken from reference TRBV7-6 and TRBJ2-5): GAGVSQSPRYKVTKRGQDVALRCDPISGHVSLYWYRQALGQGPEFLTYFNYEAQQDKSGLPNDRFSAERPEGSISTLTIQRTEQRDSAMYRCASSFQGWETQYFGPGTRLLVL.

The J gene is TRBJ2-7, the V gene TRBV9; 8 nucleotides align to TRBD2. The J segment lost 4 bases and the V segment lost 0 bases, leaving 3 bases of the junction unmatched. In germline, CDR1 is SGDLS, CDR2 YYNGEE. The CDR3 contains 14 residues. DNA of the CDR3: TGTGCCAGCAGCGTAGGGCGGGAGGATTACGAGCAGTACTTC. Its translation is CASSVGREDYEQYF.

With respect to this clone: Other nucleotide sequences from this sample produce the same CDR3. This CDR3 reads CASSRDRSSYEQYF. In DNA, the CDR3 is TGTGCCAGCAGCCGGGACAGAAGCTCCTACGAGCAGTACTTC. The V gene is TRBV6-1, the J gene TRBJ2-7; 7 bases line up with TRBD1. Germline lookup yields CDR1 MNHNS and CDR2 SASEGT. V lost 6 bases and J lost 0; bases outside the gene matches: 5. The length of the CDR3 is 14 residues.

In this sample, this clone turned up once. This chain links TRBV28 with TRBJ1-5, with 8 bases matching TRBD1. The CDR3 consists of 16 residues. Germline V gives CDR1 MDHEN, CDR2 SYDVKM. Trimming removed 1 base from V and 5 bases from J; junction bases left unmatched: 7. The DNA of the CDR3 is TGTGCCAGCAGTTTATTTGGCAGGGGGCGCGATCAGCCCCAGCATTTT. Translating gives CASSLFGRGRDQPQHF.

V gene TRBV7-8 combines with J gene TRBJ1-1; D is uncertain. The CDR3 extends over 12 amino acids. V lost 3 bases and J 3 bases, leaving 5 bases between the germline ends. Looked up from germline, CDR1 is SGHVS and CDR2 is FQNEAQ. The CDR3 DNA reads TGTGCCAGCAGCTTTGGGGACACTGAAGCTTTCTTT. It yields the protein CASSFGDTEAFF.

The chain joins TRBV29-1 to TRBJ2-1; weak D call: TRBD1 (6 bases). With 5 bases removed from V and 6 bases from J, the gap between germline ends came to 23 bases. The CDR3 has 16 amino acids. Germline V gene data show CDR1 as SQVTM and CDR2 as ANQGSEA. The DNA of the CDR3 is TGCAGCGTTAGGTTTAGGGGACATGGCCCCCGCAATGAGCAGTTCTTC. It encodes CSVRFRGHGPRNEQFF.